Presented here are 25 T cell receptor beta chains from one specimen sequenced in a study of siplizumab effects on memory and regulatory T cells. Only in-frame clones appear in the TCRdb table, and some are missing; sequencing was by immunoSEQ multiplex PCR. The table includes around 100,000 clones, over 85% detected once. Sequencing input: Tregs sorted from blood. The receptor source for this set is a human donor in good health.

The DNA of the CDR3 is TGTGCCTGGAGTCGACAGGGATATGGCTACACCTTC. Translation: CAWSRQGYGYTF. The chain couples TRBV30 to TRBJ1-2; 7 bases match TRBD1. J was trimmed by 5 bases and V by 2 bases; bases with no gene match: 2. Germline lookup yields CDR1 GTSNPN and CDR2 SVGIG (reference sequence). This CDR3 contains 12 residues.

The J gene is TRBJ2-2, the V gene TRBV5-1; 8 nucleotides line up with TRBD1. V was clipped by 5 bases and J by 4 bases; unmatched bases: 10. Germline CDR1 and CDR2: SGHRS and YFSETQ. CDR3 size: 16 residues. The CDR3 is CASSRIGTGGTGELFF. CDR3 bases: TGCGCCAGCAGTCGGATAGGGACAGGCGGCACCGGGGAGCTGTTTTTT.

CDR3 bases: TGCGCCAGCAGCTTGAATGGGCCAGGCCTGGGGGGCACAGATACGCAGTATTTT. Translating it yields CASSLNGPGLGGTDTQYF. The V call is TRBV5-1, the J call TRBJ2-3; D tentatively fits TRBD1 or TRBD2 (5 bases each). Germline CDR1 SGHRS, CDR2 YFSETQ. The CDR3 consists of 18 residues. The germline V and J ends were trimmed by 1 base and 1 base, with 19 bases remaining between them.

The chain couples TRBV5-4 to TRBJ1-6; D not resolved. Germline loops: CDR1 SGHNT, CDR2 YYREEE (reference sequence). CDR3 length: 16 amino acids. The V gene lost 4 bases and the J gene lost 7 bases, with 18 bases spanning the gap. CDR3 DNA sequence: TGTGCCAGCAGCGTACATCAGAGTCCAGGCAATTCACCCCTCCACTTT. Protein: CASSVHQSPGNSPLHF.

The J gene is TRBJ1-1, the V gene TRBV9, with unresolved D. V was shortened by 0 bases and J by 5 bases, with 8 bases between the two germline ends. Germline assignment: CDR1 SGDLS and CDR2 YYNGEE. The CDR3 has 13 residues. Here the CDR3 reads CASSVEAGTEAFF. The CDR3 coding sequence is TGTGCCAGCAGCGTAGAGGCGGGAACTGAAGCTTTCTTT.

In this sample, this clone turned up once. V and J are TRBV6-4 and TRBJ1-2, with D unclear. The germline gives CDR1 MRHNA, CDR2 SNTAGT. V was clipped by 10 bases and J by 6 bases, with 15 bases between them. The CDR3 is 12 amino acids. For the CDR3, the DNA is TGTGCCACGAACCGTTACAGAAATGGCTACACCTTC. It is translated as CATNRYRNGYTF.

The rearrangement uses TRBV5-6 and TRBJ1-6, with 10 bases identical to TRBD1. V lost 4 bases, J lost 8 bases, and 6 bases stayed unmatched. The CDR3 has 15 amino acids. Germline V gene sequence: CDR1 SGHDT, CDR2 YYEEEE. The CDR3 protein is CASSLGGTGDSPLHF. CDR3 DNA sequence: TGTGCCAGCAGCCTGGGGGGGACAGGGGATTCACCCCTCCACTTT.

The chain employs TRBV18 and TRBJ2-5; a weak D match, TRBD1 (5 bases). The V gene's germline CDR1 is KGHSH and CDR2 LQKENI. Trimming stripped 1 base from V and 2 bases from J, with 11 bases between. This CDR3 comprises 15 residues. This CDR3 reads CASSPRLRGQETQYF. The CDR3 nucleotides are TGTGCCAGCTCACCACGGCTTAGGGGTCAAGAGACCCAGTACTTC. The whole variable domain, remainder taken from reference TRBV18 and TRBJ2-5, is NAGVMQNPRHLVRRRGQEARLRCSPMKGHSHVYWYRQLPEEGLKFMVYLQKENIIDESGMPKERFSAEFPKEGPSILRIQQVVRGDSAAYFCASSPRLRGQETQYFGPGTRLLVL.

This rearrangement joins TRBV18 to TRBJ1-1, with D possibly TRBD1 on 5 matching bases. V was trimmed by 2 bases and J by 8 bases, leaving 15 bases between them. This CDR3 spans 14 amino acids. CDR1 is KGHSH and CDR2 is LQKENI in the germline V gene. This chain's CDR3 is CASSPDLLRGEAFF. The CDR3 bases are TGTGCCAGCTCACCAGACCTCTTGCGGGGGGAAGCTTTCTTT. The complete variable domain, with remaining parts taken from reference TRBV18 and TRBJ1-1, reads NAGVMQNPRHLVRRRGQEARLRCSPMKGHSHVYWYRQLPEEGLKFMVYLQKENIIDESGMPKERFSAEFPKEGPSILRIQQVVRGDSAAYFCASSPDLLRGEAFFGQGTRLTVV.

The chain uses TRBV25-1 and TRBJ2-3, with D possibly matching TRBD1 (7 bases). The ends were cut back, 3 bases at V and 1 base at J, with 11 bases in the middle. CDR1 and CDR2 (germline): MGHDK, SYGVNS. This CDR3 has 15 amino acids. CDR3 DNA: TGTGCCAGCAGTGACCCCAGGGGGGGCACAGATACGCAGTATTTT. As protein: CASSDPRGGTDTQYF. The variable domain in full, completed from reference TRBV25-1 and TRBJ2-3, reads EADIYQTPRYLVIGTGKKITLECSQTMGHDKMYWYQQDPGMELHLIHYSYGVNSTEKGDLSSESTVSRIRTEHFPLTLESARPSHTSQYLCASSDPRGGTDTQYFGPGTRLTVL.

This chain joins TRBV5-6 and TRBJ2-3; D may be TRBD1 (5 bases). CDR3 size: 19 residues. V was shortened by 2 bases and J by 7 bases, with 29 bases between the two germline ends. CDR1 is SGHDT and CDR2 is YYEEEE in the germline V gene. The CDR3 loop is CASSFKRGAMTGVTNTQYF. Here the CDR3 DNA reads TGTGCCAGCAGCTTCAAACGTGGGGCCATGACTGGGGTGACGAATACGCAGTATTTT.

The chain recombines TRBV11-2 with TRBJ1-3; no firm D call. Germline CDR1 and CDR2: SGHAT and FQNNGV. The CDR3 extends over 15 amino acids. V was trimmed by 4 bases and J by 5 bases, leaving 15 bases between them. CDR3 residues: CASSSSGLWRNTIYF. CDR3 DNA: TGTGCCAGCAGCTCTTCCGGGTTGTGGAGAAACACCATATATTTT.

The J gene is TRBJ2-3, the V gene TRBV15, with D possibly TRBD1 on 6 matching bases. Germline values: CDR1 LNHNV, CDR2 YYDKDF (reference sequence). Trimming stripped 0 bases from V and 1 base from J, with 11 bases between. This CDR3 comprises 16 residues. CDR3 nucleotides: TGTGCCACCAGCAGAGAAGTGACAGGTGGCACAGATACGCAGTATTTT. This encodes CATSREVTGGTDTQYF.

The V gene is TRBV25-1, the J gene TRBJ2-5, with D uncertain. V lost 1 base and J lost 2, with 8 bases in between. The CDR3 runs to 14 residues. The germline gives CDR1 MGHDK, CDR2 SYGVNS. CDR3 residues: CASSELLRQETQYF. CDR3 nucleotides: TGTGCCAGCAGTGAATTGTTGCGGCAAGAGACCCAGTACTTC.

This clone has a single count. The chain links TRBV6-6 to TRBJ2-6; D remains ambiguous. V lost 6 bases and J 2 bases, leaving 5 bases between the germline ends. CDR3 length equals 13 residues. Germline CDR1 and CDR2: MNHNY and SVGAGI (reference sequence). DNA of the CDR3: TGTGCCAGCAGAGCCCCTGGGGCCAACGTCCTGACTTTC. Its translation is CASRAPGANVLTF.

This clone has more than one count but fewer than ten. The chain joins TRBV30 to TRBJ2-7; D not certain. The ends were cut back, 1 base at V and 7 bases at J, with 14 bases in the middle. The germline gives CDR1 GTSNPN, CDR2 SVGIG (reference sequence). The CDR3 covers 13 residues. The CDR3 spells CAWSGTSWGEQYF. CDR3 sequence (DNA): TGTGCCTGGAGTGGAACCAGTTGGGGAGAGCAGTACTTC.

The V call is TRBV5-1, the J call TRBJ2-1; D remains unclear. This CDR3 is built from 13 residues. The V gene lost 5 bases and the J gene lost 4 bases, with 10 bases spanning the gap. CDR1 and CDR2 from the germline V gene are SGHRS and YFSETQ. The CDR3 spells CASSLIYYNEQFF. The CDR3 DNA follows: TGCGCCAGCAGTCTCATCTATTACAATGAGCAGTTCTTC.

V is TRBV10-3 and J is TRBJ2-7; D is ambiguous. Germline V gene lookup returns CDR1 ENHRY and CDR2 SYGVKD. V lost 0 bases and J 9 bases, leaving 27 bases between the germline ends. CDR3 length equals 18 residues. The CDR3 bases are TGTGCCATCAGTGAGTCGAAGGGTTGGGAAGGACGGGTTCGCGGGCAGTACTTC. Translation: CAISESKGWEGRVRGQYF.

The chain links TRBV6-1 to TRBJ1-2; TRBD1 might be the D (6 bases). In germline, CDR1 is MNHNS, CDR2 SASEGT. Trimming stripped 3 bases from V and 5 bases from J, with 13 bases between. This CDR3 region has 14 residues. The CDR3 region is CASSEQGIGYGYTF. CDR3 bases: TGTGCCAGCAGTGAGCAGGGGATCGGATATGGCTACACCTTC.

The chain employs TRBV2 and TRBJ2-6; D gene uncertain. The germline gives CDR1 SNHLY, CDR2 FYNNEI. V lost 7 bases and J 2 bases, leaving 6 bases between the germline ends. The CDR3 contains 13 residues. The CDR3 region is CASKSTGANVLTF. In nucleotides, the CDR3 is TGTGCCAGCAAGAGTACTGGGGCCAACGTCCTGACTTTC.

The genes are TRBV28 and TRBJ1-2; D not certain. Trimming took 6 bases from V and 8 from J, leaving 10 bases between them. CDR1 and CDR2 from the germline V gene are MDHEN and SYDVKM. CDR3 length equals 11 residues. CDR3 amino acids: CASSWTKGYTF. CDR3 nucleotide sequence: TGTGCCAGCAGCTGGACGAAGGGCTACACCTTC.

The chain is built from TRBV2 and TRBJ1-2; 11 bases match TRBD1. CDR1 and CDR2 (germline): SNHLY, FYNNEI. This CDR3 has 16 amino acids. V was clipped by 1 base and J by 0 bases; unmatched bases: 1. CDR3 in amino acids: CASSEGTGGANYGYTF. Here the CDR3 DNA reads TGTGCCAGCAGTGAAGGGACAGGGGGCGCTAACTATGGCTACACCTTC.

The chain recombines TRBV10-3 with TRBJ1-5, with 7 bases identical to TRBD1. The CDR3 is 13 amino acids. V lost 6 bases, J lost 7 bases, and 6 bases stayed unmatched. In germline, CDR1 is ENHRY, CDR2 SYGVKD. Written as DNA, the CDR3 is TGTGCCATCAGGGGGGACAGCCGCCAGCCCCAGCATTTT. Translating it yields CAIRGDSRQPQHF.

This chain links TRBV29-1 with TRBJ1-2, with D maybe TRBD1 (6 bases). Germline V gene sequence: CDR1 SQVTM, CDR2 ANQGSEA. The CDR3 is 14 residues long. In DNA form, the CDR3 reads TGCAGTGTTCTAAGGGAGACAGGTTTCTATGGCTACACCTTC. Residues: CSVLRETGFYGYTF. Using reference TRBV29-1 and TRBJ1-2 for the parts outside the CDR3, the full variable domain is SAVISQKPSRDICQRGTSLTIQCQVDSQVTMMFWYRQQPGQSLTLIATANQGSEATYESGFVIDKFPISRPNLTFSTLTVSNMSPEDSSIYLCSVLRETGFYGYTFGSGTRLTVV.

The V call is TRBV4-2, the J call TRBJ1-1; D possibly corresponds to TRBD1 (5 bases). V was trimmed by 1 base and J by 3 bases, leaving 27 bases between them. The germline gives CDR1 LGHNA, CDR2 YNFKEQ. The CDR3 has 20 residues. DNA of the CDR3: TGTGCCAGCAGCCAAGTCGGTTCGGGTACCTCGAGCGCCAGGGACACTGAAGCTTTCTTT. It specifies CASSQVGSGTSSARDTEAFF.